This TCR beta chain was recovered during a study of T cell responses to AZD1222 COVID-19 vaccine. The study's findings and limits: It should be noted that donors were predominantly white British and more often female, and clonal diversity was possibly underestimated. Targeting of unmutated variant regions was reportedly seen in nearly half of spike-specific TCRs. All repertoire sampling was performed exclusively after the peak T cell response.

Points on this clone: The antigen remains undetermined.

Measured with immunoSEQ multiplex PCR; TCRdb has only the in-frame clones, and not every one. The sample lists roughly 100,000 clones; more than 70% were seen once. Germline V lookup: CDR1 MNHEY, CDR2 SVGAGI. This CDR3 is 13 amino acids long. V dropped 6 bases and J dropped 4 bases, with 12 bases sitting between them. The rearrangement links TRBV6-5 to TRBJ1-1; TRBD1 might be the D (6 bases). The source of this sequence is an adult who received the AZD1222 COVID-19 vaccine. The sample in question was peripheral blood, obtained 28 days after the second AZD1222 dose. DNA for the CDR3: TGTGCCAGCAGGGTGGGGGGCAGCACTGAAGCTTTCTTT. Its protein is CASRVGGSTEAFF.